The 25 T cell receptor beta chains below were found in one sample sequenced in a study of T cells after posttransplantation cyclophosphamide. Assay used: immunoSEQ multiplex PCR; TCRdb lists only in-frame clones, some missing. The sample yields 25,000 to 35,000 clones, 70% to 90% seen once. The sample comprised PBMCs. The receptor set was obtained from a woman in her thirties or forties with a blood cancer, CMV-positive, and with a related stem cell donor.

The CDR3 sequence is CASSLGDRINYGYTF. The CDR3 nucleotides read TGTGCCAGCAGCTTGGGAGACAGGATTAACTATGGCTACACCTTC. The chain carries TRBV5-4 and TRBJ1-2, with D possibly TRBD1 on 6 matching bases. The CDR3 is made up of 15 amino acids. Germline-derived CDR1 and CDR2 are SGHNT and YYREEE (reference sequence). V lost 0 bases to trimming and J lost 1 base, with 10 bases between them.

The V call is TRBV7-3, the J call TRBJ1-6; 7 bases fit TRBD1. Germline V gene lookup returns CDR1 SGHTA and CDR2 FQGTGA. This CDR3 spans 13 amino acids. V shed 2 bases, J shed 9 bases, and the junction held 1 base outside the gene matches. The CDR3 bases are TGTGCCAGCAGCTTAGACAGGGCTTCACCCCTCCACTTT. It is translated as CASSLDRASPLHF.

The chain joins TRBV19 to TRBJ1-2; 8 bases agree with TRBD1. Per germline, CDR1 LNHDA and CDR2 SQIVND (reference sequence). V shed 5 bases, J shed 4 bases, and the junction held 12 bases outside the gene matches. The CDR3 covers 16 residues. The CDR3 nucleotides read TGTGCCAGTAGTGTATCAACAGGGGGGGATAGCTATGGCTACACCTTC. It translates to CASSVSTGGDSYGYTF.

The V and J genes are TRBV27 and TRBJ1-3; 8 positions match TRBD1. Trimming cost V 6 bases and J 2 bases; bases outside gene matches: 3. Germline assignment: CDR1 MNHEY and CDR2 SMNVEV (reference sequence). The CDR3 runs 14 residues. The CDR3 DNA reads as TGTGCCAGCAGACAACAGGGGGCTGGAAACACCATATATTTT. This encodes CASRQQGAGNTIYF.

The chain couples TRBV4-3 to TRBJ1-1; a weak D match, TRBD1 (6 bases). Germline V gene data show CDR1 as LGHNA and CDR2 as YSLEER. The CDR3 covers 14 residues. Trimming took 1 base from V and 9 from J, leaving 15 bases between them. For the CDR3, the DNA is TGCGCCAGCAGCCAAGGCGGGGGGCTCCCCAAAGCTTTCTTT. Amino acid sequence: CASSQGGGLPKAFF.

The CDR3 bases are TGTGCCAGCAGGGACAACGACAATGAGCAGTTCTTC. It specifies CASRDNDNEQFF. The chain is built from TRBV2 and TRBJ2-1, with D possibly matching TRBD1 (5 bases). V was shortened by 6 bases and J by 5 bases, with 8 bases between the two germline ends. CDR3 length: 12 residues. Germline V CDR1 and CDR2: SNHLY, FYNNEI.

This clone was counted between two and nine times. V is TRBV11-2 and J is TRBJ1-2, with no clear D. The CDR3 totals 14 residues. CDR1 and CDR2 from the germline V gene are SGHAT and FQNNGV. Trimming shortened V by 0 bases and J by 4 bases, and 9 bases separated the two germline ends. CDR3 residues: CASSLERSSYGYTF. The CDR3 bases are TGTGCCAGCAGCTTAGAAAGATCCAGCTATGGCTACACCTTC. Complete variable domain (other parts from reference TRBV11-2 and TRBJ1-2): EAGVAQSPRYKIIEKRQSVAFWCNPISGHATLYWYQQILGQGPKLLIQFQNNGVVDDSQLPKDRFSAERLKGVDSTLKIQPAKLEDSAVYLCASSLERSSYGYTFGSGTRLTVV.

Written as DNA, the CDR3 is TGTGCTAGTGGTTTGGGTCAAGATACGCAGTATTTT. It is translated as CASGLGQDTQYF. This rearrangement joins TRBV12-5 to TRBJ2-3; the D is unclear. The CDR3 covers 12 residues. In germline, CDR1 is LGHNT, CDR2 FRNRAP. The V gene lost 1 base and the J gene lost 5 bases, with 4 bases spanning the gap.

V gene TRBV6-5 combines with J gene TRBJ1-1; D remains ambiguous. The length of the CDR3 is 15 residues. CDR1 MNHEY and CDR2 SVGAGI come from the germline V gene. The V end lost 4 bases, the J end lost 0 bases, and 12 bases lay between the germline ends. CDR3 residues: CASSSLSGMNTEAFF. CDR3 DNA: TGTGCCAGCAGTTCATTAAGCGGAATGAACACTGAAGCTTTCTTT.

The genes are TRBV15 and TRBJ1-4; 8 bases match TRBD1. Germline CDR1 LNHNV, CDR2 YYDKDF (reference sequence). V was clipped by 3 bases and J by 1 base; unmatched bases: 1. The length of the CDR3 is 15 residues. The CDR3 sequence: CATSSDRGTNEKLFF. DNA for the CDR3: TGTGCCACCAGCAGCGACAGGGGAACTAATGAAAAACTGTTTTTT.

This clone was detected only once. CDR3 loop: CASSLPQTGVPQYF. The CDR3 DNA is TGTGCCAGCAGCTTACCCCAGACAGGGGTGCCCCAGTACTTC. The gene calls are TRBV7-9 and TRBJ2-5; TRBD1 agrees at 8 bases. J lost 9 bases, V lost 2 bases, and 8 bases had no gene match. Germline CDR1 is SEHNR and CDR2 is FQNEAQ (reference sequence). The CDR3 has 14 amino acids.

The V and J genes are TRBV4-3 and TRBJ2-1; TRBD1 is a possible D gene (5 bases). Trimming pared 1 base from V and 2 bases from J, leaving 9 bases between. Germline values: CDR1 LGHNA, CDR2 YSLEER. This CDR3 contains 15 residues. The CDR3 is CASSQVGVAYNEQFF. The CDR3 nucleotides read TGCGCCAGCAGCCAAGTAGGGGTAGCCTACAATGAGCAGTTCTTC.

The chain recombines TRBV18 with TRBJ1-2; D is ambiguous. V lost 2 bases and J 2 bases, leaving 9 bases between the germline ends. The CDR3 is 14 amino acids. Germline CDR1 and CDR2: KGHSH and LQKENI. The CDR3 loop is CASSPSARNYGYTF. The CDR3 nucleotides read TGTGCCAGCTCACCATCGGCCAGGAACTATGGCTACACCTTC.

The V gene is TRBV7-9, the J gene TRBJ2-7, with 8 positions matching TRBD1. The CDR3 loop spans 17 amino acids. Trimming removed 5 bases from V and 5 bases from J; junction bases left unmatched: 17. CDR1 is SEHNR and CDR2 is FQNEAQ in the germline V gene (reference sequence). The CDR3 DNA follows: TGTGCCAGCAGCCCTAATTTTTCGCCAGGGGGCTTCCACGAGCAGTACTTC. As protein: CASSPNFSPGGFHEQYF.

The chain recombines TRBV14 with TRBJ1-2; 9 bases match TRBD1. V was pared by 0 bases and J by 0 bases, with 8 bases of the junction left unmatched. Germline V gene sequence: CDR1 SGHDN, CDR2 FVKESK. The CDR3 contains 18 residues. CDR3 nucleotide sequence: TGTGCCAGCAGCCAAGAACCGGGACAGGGATTAGCTAACTATGGCTACACCTTC. Protein: CASSQEPGQGLANYGYTF.

The chain couples TRBV5-6 to TRBJ1-2; 10 bases are a match to TRBD1. Looked up from germline, CDR1 is SGHDT and CDR2 is YYEEEE. Losses at the gene ends were 4 bases for V and 5 bases for J; bases not matched to a gene: 14. The CDR3 runs 17 residues. CDR3: CASSPDESGTGVYGYTF. DNA of the CDR3: TGTGCCAGCAGCCCCGATGAATCCGGGACAGGGGTTTATGGCTACACCTTC. The complete variable domain, with remaining parts taken from reference TRBV5-6 and TRBJ1-2, reads DAGVTQSPTHLIKTRGQQVTLRCSPKSGHDTVSWYQQALGQGPQFIFQYYEEEERQRGNFPDRFSGHQFPNYSSELNVNALLLGDSALYLCASSPDESGTGVYGYTFGSGTRLTVV.

V gene TRBV5-6 combines with J gene TRBJ1-2, with 8 bases that match TRBD1. V lost 5 bases and J lost 4; bases outside the gene matches: 1. Germline V gene data show CDR1 as SGHDT and CDR2 as YYEEEE. The CDR3 is 12 residues long. CDR3 DNA sequence: TGTGCCAGCAGTGGGACAGGCTATGGCTACACCTTC. Residues: CASSGTGYGYTF.

The V and J genes are TRBV5-5 and TRBJ2-1, with 13 bases identical to TRBD2. The CDR3 is made up of 11 amino acids. CDR1 and CDR2 (germline): SGHKS, YYEKEE (reference sequence). Unmatched junction bases numbered 4, after V lost 6 bases and J lost 16 bases. The CDR3 coding sequence is TGTGCCAGCACCGGACTAGCGGGGGTCTTCTTC. Its translation: CASTGLAGVFF.

The chain employs TRBV15 and TRBJ1-2; 7 bases agree with TRBD1. The CDR3 has 14 amino acids. Germline CDR1 is LNHNV and CDR2 is YYDKDF (reference sequence). V trimming: 5 bases; J trimming: 3 bases; junction bases outside the gene matches: 6. CDR3 in amino acids: CATSAKTGDYGYTF. CDR3 nucleotide sequence: TGTGCCACCAGCGCCAAAACAGGGGACTATGGCTACACCTTC.

This clone is a singleton in its sample. The chain employs TRBV5-1 and TRBJ1-1; 8 bases fit TRBD1. V lost 3 bases to trimming and J lost 0 bases; unmatched junction nucleotides: 7. Germline V lookup: CDR1 SGHRS, CDR2 YFSETQ. The CDR3 is 16 amino acids. CDR3 sequence: CASSSAGTGLNTEAFF. The CDR3 DNA sequence: TGCGCCAGCAGCTCTGCCGGGACAGGATTGAACACTGAAGCTTTCTTT.

CDR3 DNA sequence: TGTGCCAGCAGCCTCCGGGACAGGCCCCCTACGAGGCAGTACTTC. It encodes CASSLRDRPPTRQYF. The rearrangement links TRBV6-5 to TRBJ2-7, with 8 bases matching TRBD1. Germline trimming cut 6 bases from V and 9 bases from J; bases unmatched to any gene: 16. Germline CDR1 is MNHEY and CDR2 is SVGAGI. This CDR3 is built from 15 residues.

The chain couples TRBV19 to TRBJ1-5; 7 nucleotides align to TRBD1. This CDR3 region has 19 residues. Germline lookup yields CDR1 LNHDA and CDR2 SQIVND (reference sequence). The J segment lost 0 bases and the V segment lost 0 bases, leaving 11 bases of the junction unmatched. DNA of the CDR3: TGTGCCAGTAGTATAGATCTTTCGGGACAGCTATATAGCAATCAGCCCCAGCATTTT. Protein sequence: CASSIDLSGQLYSNQPQHF.

This chain connects TRBV5-1 to TRBJ1-1, with D possibly matching TRBD1 (5 bases). Germline lookup yields CDR1 SGHRS and CDR2 YFSETQ. This CDR3 comprises 15 residues. Trimming pared 4 bases from V and 0 bases from J, leaving 13 bases between. This chain's CDR3 is CASSKSLGLNTEAFF. As DNA, the CDR3 is TGCGCCAGCAGCAAATCCTTGGGGCTGAACACTGAAGCTTTCTTT.

The chain is built from TRBV12-5 and TRBJ2-1; the match to TRBD2 covers 12 bases. The CDR3 loop spans 15 amino acids. CDR1 and CDR2 (germline): LGHNT, FRNRAP. Unmatched junction bases numbered 1, after V lost 3 bases and J lost 4 bases. The CDR3 loop reads CASGFGTSGYNEQFF. The CDR3 DNA is TGTGCTAGTGGTTTCGGGACTAGCGGGTACAATGAGCAGTTCTTC.

The V and J genes are TRBV10-3 and TRBJ2-5; 11 nucleotides match TRBD1. The J call may be wrong; the DNA end is better matched by TRBJ2-7. Germline V lookup: CDR1 ENHRY, CDR2 SYGVKD. This CDR3 spans 14 amino acids. CDR3 residues: CAITPDRGQDEQYF. CDR3 nucleotide sequence: TGTGCCATCACCCCGGACAGGGGGCAGGACGAGCAGTACTTC.